In this sample, the clone carrying this T cell receptor (beta chain) turned up a few times. Antigen: not known. V lost 4 bases to trimming and J lost 4 bases, with 23 bases between them. Germline-derived CDR1 and CDR2 are LGHDT and YNNKEL (reference sequence). This CDR3 has 17 residues. An amount of RNA that ranged from roughly 0.45 to 1 ug was reverse transcribed with random hexamers. The authors amplified TCR beta CDR3 across 54 Vbeta and 13 Jbeta using immunoSEQ multiplex PCR. TCRdb used MiXCR to reprocess the immunoSEQ multiplex PCR reads, holding one entry per CDR3 protein. The sample has approximately 300,000 distinct CDR3 sequences, around 89% seen once; the top ten hold more than 0.15%. Sequencing targeted TCR beta in T cells from blood (CD8+ and CD4+). The authors negatively isolated CD8+ and CD4+ T cells and FACS-enriched TEMRA cells. The record originates from a study of CD8 T cells in Susac syndrome. Whole-study results and caveats: The relatively small number of individuals in the TCR sequencing and HLA analysis was acknowledged by the study.

This sequence originates from a human donor with multiple sclerosis. The sequenced sample was CD8+ T cells from PBMCs. V and J are TRBV3-1 and TRBJ2-7; perhaps TRBD2 as D (7 bases). Here the CDR3 reads CASSPYGGGYATYEQYF. The CDR3, as DNA: TGTGCCAGCAGCCCATACGGCGGGGGCTACGCTACTTACGAGCAGTACTTC.